This record covers a single T cell receptor (beta chain). It has no known antigen specificity. No quality values exist for individual bases; no much larger clone is one base distant. The immunoSEQ Assay, a bias-controlled multiplex PCR, was used to amplify TCRbeta CDR3 regions from genomic DNA. Per the source publication's procedure: The number of nucleated cells in each sample was estimated from the amplification of reference gene primers within the assay. To quantify the absolute abundance of each unique TCRbeta CDR3 rearrangement, sequence reads were collapsed and filtered. For each sample, productive Simpson clonality was calculated as the square root of Simpson's diversity index over productive rearrangements. TCRdb obtained this table from immuneACCESS and retained in-frame rearrangements with V and J assigned. These tables miss some clones; where compared with another copy, unresolved V genes account for less than half of the shortfall, and the remainder is unexplained. The DNA gave D and trimming, while V, J and clone size come from that table. The sample table lists over 100,000 clones, less than 90% of them with a count of one. The ten largest clones add up to about 4% of the sample.

The sample originates from a study of blood T cell repertoires in COVID-19 (TCRdb year 2020). Regarding the study in general: The collaborator samples originated in the United States, Italy and Spain and spanned the acute and convalescent phases of COVID-19. The material from the prospective study consisted of cDNA or gDNA derived from T cells, B-cell-depleted T cells, or PBMCs. The dataset comprised deeply sampled blood TCRbeta repertoires from subjects exposed to, actively infected with, or recovered from COVID-19. A freely available public database, intended as a resource for researchers studying the immune response to SARS-CoV-2, is where the repertoires were released. Samples came from the ongoing ImmuneRACE study (first 160 participants) plus 1,254 subjects from 6 global collaborators. The sample metadata nearly always contained a de-identified subject ID, COVID-19 status, age in years and sex. Where HLA class I and class II types were available, the types were taken from metadata supplied by the sample provider, not from assay-based typing.

Participants in the prospective study were enrolled through a virtual design, were aged roughly 18 to 100 years, and lived in under 25 United States geographic areas. Cohort assignment in the prospective study relied on participant-reported clinical history from a screening survey and a study questionnaire. Recovered participants in ImmuneRACE Cohort 3 were defined by two consecutive negative NP/OP PCR tests, clearance by a healthcare professional, or resolution of symptoms. In the prospective study, whole blood, serum and a nasopharyngeal or oropharyngeal swab were collected from each participant by mobile phlebotomists. Participants in the prospective study had the option to provide additional blood draws and questionnaires over a 2-month period. Blood samples from the prospective study were shipped frozen or at room temperature prior to DNA extraction. The study at large found these results: The amount of clinical and demographic metadata varied by source and participant and was provided uncurated.

The source is a woman younger than 45 who had recovered from COVID-19. The sequencing sample was made of PBMCs or T cells enriched from blood (not recorded which).

Here is the DNA: TGTGCCAGCAGTTCATACCCAGGGACAGCCGGGGCCAACGTCCTGACTTTC. Its protein reads: CASSSYPGTAGANVLTF. This sequence uses TRBV28 and TRBJ2-6; 7 junctional bases match TRBD1. After removal of 4 bases from V and 4 bases from J, the junction retains 10 bases not matched to a gene. The CDR3 starts with the cysteine, ends with the phenylalanine, and has 17 residues. The read is trimmed to its CDR3 DNA, 51 bases read in frame from base 1. Via the germline V gene, CDR1 is MDHEN and CDR2 SYDVKM.